Listed below are T cell receptor beta chains from one sample, sequenced in a study of blood T cell dynamics during melanoma immunotherapy. Sequencing used immunoSEQ multiplex PCR; TCRdb keeps in-frame clones, though not all of them. The table shows 10,000 to 15,000 clones, with 88% occurring only once. Sequences were derived from blood, sampled from a patient treated with checkpoint blockade. The origin of the receptors is a human donor with melanoma. Both conserved end residues are part of each CDR3. A D gene is named only where the DNA matches it firmly. Clone size is not always given. Where it is, it says once, few, many or a class for expanded clones.

V gene	D gene	J gene	clone size	CDR3 DNA	CDR3 protein
TRBV28	NA	TRBJ1-5	NA	TGTGCCAGCAGTTTATGGGCAGGGGCCCGACATCAGCCCCAGCATTTT	CASSLWAGARHQPQHF
TRBV5-4	NA	TRBJ1-2	few	TGTGCCAGCAGCTCCAGTTGGAGGGAGCCCCCTGGCTACACCTTC	CASSSSWREPPGYTF
TRBV7-9	NA	TRBJ1-1	few	TGTGCCAGCAGCTTAAACACCCTGACCACTGAAGCTTTCTTT	CASSLNTLTTEAFF
TRBV7-8	NA	TRBJ1-2	few	TGTGCCAGCAGCGCCACCCGCTTGGGATCCTATGGCTACACCTTC	CASSATRLGSYGYTF
TRBV5-4	NA	TRBJ2-1	NA	TGTGCCAGCAGCTTGGCGGGAGTCTTATACAATGAGCAGTTCTTC	CASSLAGVLYNEQFF
TRBV5-1	NA	TRBJ2-7	NA	TGCGCCAGCAGCTTGGTAAGCAGCTCCTACGAGCAGTACTTC	CASSLVSSSYEQYF
TRBV19	TRBD2	TRBJ2-3	NA	TGTGCCAGTAGTATATCAGCGGGGGGCACAGATACGCAGTATTTT	CASSISAGGTDTQYF
TRBV9	TRBD2	TRBJ2-7	NA	TGTGCCAGCAGCGCTCAGAGCGGGGCATTCTCCTACGAGCAGTACTTC	CASSAQSGAFSYEQYF
TRBV13	NA	TRBJ2-7	NA	TGTGCCAGCAGCCCGGGACCCGACGAGCAGTACTTC	CASSPGPDEQYF
TRBV19	NA	TRBJ1-1	NA	TGTGCCAGTAGTATAGGGTGGCGTACTGAAGCTTTCTTT	CASSIGWRTEAFF
TRBV5-4	TRBD2	TRBJ2-7	NA	TGTGCCAGCAGCCCGGGGGGCGGCGGGGGGCCCTACGAGCAGTACTTC	CASSPGGGGGPYEQYF
TRBV30	NA	TRBJ2-3	NA	TGTGCCTGGAGCTTCGGAGTCCAGGATACGCAGTATTTT	CAWSFGVQDTQYF
TRBV11-2	NA	TRBJ1-1	NA	TGTGCCAGCAGCTTAGACCAGGGAAAAGCTTTCTTT	CASSLDQGKAFF
TRBV6-4	NA	TRBJ2-1	NA	TGTGCCAGCAGTGACTCTAGCGAAAATGAGCAGTTCTTC	CASSDSSENEQFF
TRBV4-1	NA	TRBJ1-2	NA	TGCGCCAGCAGCCAAGTGGTCCGGAAGGGGCCCGCCGGAGGCTACACCTTC	CASSQVVRKGPAGGYTF
TRBV5-6	NA	TRBJ2-7	NA	TGTGCCAGCAGCTGGCCGGGGGACAAACTCTACGAGCAGTACTTC	CASSWPGDKLYEQYF
TRBV7-8	NA	TRBJ2-3	NA	TGTGCCAGCAGCCCCAGTGAAGGGGGGGGCACAGATACGCAGTATTTT	CASSPSEGGGTDTQYF
TRBV5-1	NA	TRBJ1-2	few	TGCGCCAGCAGCTCACTCACACAAAGCGACTATGGCTACACCTTC	CASSSLTQSDYGYTF
TRBV10-3	NA	TRBJ2-6	NA	TGTGCCATCCCGGGACCCACGCGCTCTGGGGCCAACGTCCTGACTTTC	CAIPGPTRSGANVLTF
TRBV9	NA	TRBJ2-6	NA	TGTGCCAGCAGCCCCCCTGGGTTAGGGGCCAACGTCCTGACTTTC	CASSPPGLGANVLTF
TRBV27	TRBD1	TRBJ1-5	NA	TGTGCCAGCTGGCCCCTCGGACAGGGAGGTAGCAATCAGCCCCAGCATTTT	CASWPLGQGGSNQPQHF
TRBV13	TRBD2	TRBJ2-7	NA	TGTGCCAGCAGCAAGACTAGCGGGGGGGCCTCCGAGCAGTACTTC	CASSKTSGGASEQYF
TRBV4-2	NA	TRBJ2-7	NA	TGTGCCAGCAGCCTCGAGGGCCACTACGAGCAGTACTTC	CASSLEGHYEQYF
TRBV29-1	NA	TRBJ1-1	NA	TGCAGCGTCAGAGGACAGATGAACACTGAAGCTTTCTTT	CSVRGQMNTEAFF
TRBV6-1	NA	TRBJ1-4	once	TGTGCCAGCAGCCCCGGGACCGTTGAACAAAAACTGTTTTTT	CASSPGTVEQKLFF
TRBV19	TRBD1	TRBJ2-3	NA	TGTGCCACGACCCAACAGGGGAGCACGGATACGCAGTATTTT	CATTQQGSTDTQYF
TRBV30	NA	TRBJ2-5	few	TGTGCCTGGAAAAGAGAGACCCAGTACTTC	CAWKRETQYF
TRBV23-1	NA	TRBJ1-5	NA	TGCGCCAGCAGTCTTGGACAGTTCAATCAGCCCCAGCATTTT	CASSLGQFNQPQHF
TRBV4-1	NA	TRBJ2-3	NA	TGCGCCAGCAGCCACCTGACAGGCTACAGCACAGATACGCAGTATTTT	CASSHLTGYSTDTQYF
TRBV11-2	TRBD1	TRBJ1-2	NA	TGTGCCAGCAGCCCGGACAGGGGGGCCCCCCTGGGAGGCTACACCTTC	CASSPDRGAPLGGYTF
TRBV7-2	TRBD2	TRBJ2-1	NA	TGTGCCAGCAGCCGGTGGATGGGACTAGCGGGAGACCTCTACAATGAGCAGTTCTTC	CASSRWMGLAGDLYNEQFF
TRBV13	NA	TRBJ2-1	NA	TGTGCCAGCAGCCGACACCTCAATGAGCAGTTCTTC	CASSRHLNEQFF
TRBV2	NA	TRBJ2-3	once	TGTGCCAGCAGTGAGGTGATAGGGGATACGCAGTATTTT	CASSEVIGDTQYF
TRBV10-2	NA	TRBJ1-2	NA	TGCGCCAGCAGTGAGGGGGGGTCTCTAGACTATGGCTACACCTTC	CASSEGGSLDYGYTF
TRBV7-2	TRBD2	TRBJ2-5	NA	TGTGCCAGCAGCCCTGGAGGGACTAGCGAGGTGACCCAGTACTTC	CASSPGGTSEVTQYF
TRBV19	NA	TRBJ1-4	NA	TGTGCCAGTAGTACACAGGGTGCAACTAATGAAAAACTGTTTTTT	CASSTQGATNEKLFF
TRBV18	NA	TRBJ2-2	NA	TGTGCCAGCTCACCACTCAATACAGGGACCGGGGAGCTGTTTTTT	CASSPLNTGTGELFF
TRBV12-5	TRBD1	TRBJ1-2	NA	TGTGCTAGTGGTTTGGGACAGGGGGACGGCTACACCTTC	CASGLGQGDGYTF
TRBV5-5	NA	TRBJ1-2	NA	TGTGCCAGCAGCTTGGATGACCTCGGCTATGGCTACACCTTC	CASSLDDLGYGYTF
TRBV13	NA	TRBJ2-3	NA	TGTGCCAGCAGCTCTTTACCCGGGGGCACAGATACGCAGTATTTT	CASSSLPGGTDTQYF
TRBV7-2	NA	TRBJ2-6	NA	TGTGCCAGCAGCCTAGTTCCGGGTTTTGCTGGGGCCAACGTCCTGACTTTC	CASSLVPGFAGANVLTF
TRBV6-4	TRBD1	TRBJ2-3	NA	TGTGCCAGCAGTTCCGTGGGACAGGGGGCGACAGATACGCAGTATTTT	CASSSVGQGATDTQYF
TRBV11-2	TRBD1	TRBJ2-5	NA	TGTGCCAGCAGCCTGCTAGCTAGAGGCAGGGGGCAAGAGACCCAGTACTTC	CASSLLARGRGQETQYF
TRBV7-2	NA	TRBJ1-5	NA	TGTGCCAGCAGCGACGGATGGGAGGTAAATCAGCCCCAGCATTTT	CASSDGWEVNQPQHF
TRBV9	NA	TRBJ1-1	NA	TGTGCCAGCAGCGTAGCTGCGGGGCGCACTGAAGCTTTCTTT	CASSVAAGRTEAFF
TRBV6-1	NA	TRBJ2-7	NA	TGTGCCAGCAGCAGGGACGAAGACTACGAGCAGTACTTC	CASSRDEDYEQYF
TRBV10-3	TRBD1	TRBJ1-2	NA	TGTGCCATCAAGGAGGGGACAGGGGCACTCTATGGCTACACCTTC	CAIKEGTGALYGYTF
TRBV5-1	NA	TRBJ2-1	NA	TGCGCCAGCATCCGGGACTTGAACGCCAATGAGCAGTTCTTC	CASIRDLNANEQFF
TRBV5-1	NA	TRBJ2-1	NA	TGCGCCAGCAGCTTGGCCCCAGGGATCAATGAGCAGTTCTTC	CASSLAPGINEQFF
TRBV5-1	TRBD1	TRBJ1-2	once	TGCGCCAGCAGCTTGGGAGACAGGGGGCTAGGCTATGGCTACACCTTC	CASSLGDRGLGYGYTF
TRBV19	NA	TRBJ2-7	NA	TGTGCCAGTTCTCCCCTAAGCGGAACGTCCTACGAGCAGTACTTC	CASSPLSGTSYEQYF
TRBV4-2	NA	TRBJ1-2	NA	TGTGCCAGCAGCCAAGGGACCTATGGCTACACCTTC	CASSQGTYGYTF
TRBV9	NA	TRBJ2-5	NA	TGTGCCAGCAGCGTGGGCAGGCAAGAGACCCAGTACTTC	CASSVGRQETQYF
TRBV5-1	NA	TRBJ1-5	NA	TGCGCCAGCAGCTACACCGGGGGGGGTCAGCCCCAGCATTTT	CASSYTGGGQPQHF
TRBV7-2	NA	TRBJ1-4	NA	TGTGCCAGCAGCTCAACAGGAGCAACTAATGAAAAACTGTTTTTT	CASSSTGATNEKLFF